This note documents a single TCR beta chain sequence. Its target is unknown. The sample comes from a study of T cell repertoires in cytomegalovirus infection. TCRdb reprocessed the reads via MiXCR and lists one record per CDR3 protein. The sample contains 450,000 to 600,000 distinct CDR3 sequences, 40% to 50% of which appear only once. This CDR3 comprises 15 residues. The V and J ends lost 1 base and 5 bases respectively, with 12 bases between them. In germline, CDR1 is MNHNS, CDR2 SASEGT. This receptor was obtained from a human donor in good health (CMV status not recorded). Some clones in this sample may be carry-over from other donors' samples. The sequences come from cultured PBMCs, collected from culture after CMV antigen stimulation. This chain joins TRBV6-1 and TRBJ1-5, with D hard to call. CDR3: CASSEGGRAYQPQHF. CDR3 DNA sequence: TGTGCCAGCAGTGAAGGAGGGAGGGCTTATCAGCCCCAGCATTTT.